This T cell receptor (beta chain) comes out of a study of blood T cell repertoires in COVID-19 (dated by TCRdb to 2020 to 2021). For the wider study: Samples from collaborators originated in the United States, Italy and Spain and spanned both the acute and convalescent phases of COVID-19. The prospective study material was composed of cDNA or gDNA derived from T cells, B-cell-depleted T cells, or PBMCs. The dataset comprised deeply sampled blood TCRbeta repertoires from subjects exposed to, actively infected with, or recovered from COVID-19. A freely available public database, intended as a resource for researchers studying the immune response to SARS-CoV-2, is where the repertoires were released. The samples were drawn from two sources: the first 160 participants of the ongoing ImmuneRACE study, and about 1,300 subjects contributed by 6 global collaborators. Nearly every sample came with metadata listing a de-identified subject ID, COVID-19 status, age in years and sex. HLA class I and class II types, where available, came from metadata supplied by the sample provider rather than from assay-based typing. Broad study findings and their caveats: The quantity of clinical and demographic metadata differed by source and by participant and was supplied without curation.

On this clone: Its target antigen remains unknown. Base qualities are not at hand, and no much larger clone is one base apart.

Taken from cysteine to phenylalanine, the CDR3 has 16 residues. The entry retains the CDR3 DNA only, 48 bases that are in frame from base 1. CDR1 SGHTA and CDR2 FQGTGA are derived from the germline V gene. V ends up 2 bases short and J 2 bases short, with an unmatched junction base count of 5. TCRbeta CDR3 regions were amplified from genomic DNA by means of the immunoSEQ Assay, a bias-controlled multiplex PCR. The authors' analysis ran thus. Nucleated cell counts per sample were estimated from amplification of reference gene primers within the assay. Sequence reads were collapsed and filtered to measure the absolute abundance of every unique TCRbeta CDR3 rearrangement. For each sample, productive Simpson clonality was calculated as the square root of Simpson's diversity index over productive rearrangements. TCRdb limited this immuneACCESS table to in-frame rearrangements with V and J called. A share of clones is missing; checked studies link under half to unresolved V genes, and the rest is unexplained. V and J calls and clone size are those listed in that table; D and trimming were worked out from the DNA. This sample holds fewer than 450,000 clones; approximately 87% were observed only once. The top ten clones comprise about 6.9% of the sample.

One collaborating source in Seattle enrolled patients while the patients were actively infected and followed the patients over time throughout the course of disease. Collaborating institutions collected whole blood in K2EDTA tubes following their own protocols. For TCRbeta analysis, collaborator samples were shipped as frozen whole blood, as isolated PBMCs, or as DNA extracted from either sample type. The sample taken for sequencing was peripheral blood. The sequence derives from a woman in her fifties or sixties with COVID-19, enrolled during active disease. The chain is made from TRBV7-3 and TRBJ1-3; 8 bases in the middle match TRBD1. The sequenced DNA is TGTGCCAGCAGCTTAGACGGGACAGGCCCTGGAAACACCATATATTTT. Its protein is CASSLDGTGPGNTIYF.